This entry lists 10 T cell receptor beta chains sequenced from one sample in a study of T cell responses to AZD1222 COVID-19 vaccine. Generated by immunoSEQ multiplex PCR, the TCRdb table keeps only in-frame clones and is missing some. The sample contains about 150,000 clones, 75% to 90% of which appear only once. The sequencing here drew on peripheral blood, taken after recovery from COVID-19. These receptors originate from an adult who had recovered from COVID-19.

The gene calls are TRBV10-3 and TRBJ1-2, with a tentative D call TRBD1 (5 bases). Germline CDR1 is ENHRY and CDR2 is SYGVKD. Trimming pared 6 bases from V and 5 bases from J, leaving 19 bases between. The CDR3 contains 15 residues. CDR3 sequence reads: CAIRPQQAPTYGYTF. The CDR3 nucleotides are TGTGCCATCAGACCTCAACAGGCGCCTACTTATGGCTACACCTTC.

This clone was picked up one time. In nucleotides, the CDR3 is TGTGCCAGCAGCTTAGTTGTATCGCCCCGGAGCACTGAAGCTTTCTTT. It yields the protein CASSLVVSPRSTEAFF. The chain employs TRBV7-9 and TRBJ1-1; unclear D gene. Trimming stripped 1 base from V and 4 bases from J, with 16 bases between. CDR3 size: 16 residues. Germline CDR1 is SEHNR and CDR2 is FQNEAQ (reference sequence).

V is TRBV7-3 and J is TRBJ2-1; D possibly corresponds to TRBD2 (6 bases). CDR1 and CDR2 from the germline V gene are SGHTA and FQGTGA. Trimming pared 5 bases from V and 0 bases from J, leaving 8 bases between. This CDR3 is 14 amino acids long. CDR3 bases: TGTGCCAGCAGCCCCGGGGGCTCCTACAATGAGCAGTTCTTC. It is translated as CASSPGGSYNEQFF. Full variable domain (remainder filled in from reference TRBV7-3 and TRBJ2-1): GAGVSQTPSNKVTEKGKYVELRCDPISGHTALYWYRQSLGQGPEFLIYFQGTGAADDSGLPNDRFFAVRPEGSVSTLKIQRTERGDSAVYLCASSPGGSYNEQFFGPGTRLTVL.

CDR3 in DNA: TGTGCCAGCAGTGCCGCAGGGGGTAATATTTACAATGAGCAGTTCTTC. It specifies CASSAAGGNIYNEQFF. This sequence joins TRBV6-4 and TRBJ2-1; 7 nucleotides line up with TRBD1. V shed 4 bases and J 4 bases; nucleotides not matched to a gene: 10. The CDR3 runs 16 residues. Germline values: CDR1 MRHNA, CDR2 SNTAGT.

This chain connects TRBV5-6 to TRBJ1-6; 7 nucleotides agree with TRBD1. V shed 6 bases, J shed 0 bases, and the junction held 9 bases outside the gene matches. The CDR3 is 17 residues long. Germline CDR1 and CDR2: SGHDT and YYEEEE. CDR3 nucleotide sequence: TGTGCCAGCACTGTGGGACAGAAAAGCTCCTATAATTCACCCCTCCACTTT. Protein sequence: CASTVGQKSSYNSPLHF.

The chain links TRBV6-2 or TRBV6-3 to TRBJ2-1; no clear D gene. V was cut by 4 bases and J by 9 bases, with 10 bases left in between. The germline V gene encodes CDR1 MNHEY and CDR2 SVGEGT. The CDR3 is 12 residues long. CDR3 in DNA: TGTGCCAGCAGTTCAAGGGCCGGTGAGCAGTTCTTC. This encodes CASSSRAGEQFF.

This clone appeared a single time. This chain connects TRBV10-3 to TRBJ1-4; 9 nucleotides align to TRBD1. With 2 bases clipped from V and 0 bases from J, the junction kept 4 bases outside the gene matches. Germline lookup yields CDR1 ENHRY and CDR2 SYGVKD. This CDR3 is built from 17 residues. In DNA, the CDR3 is TGTGCCATCAGTGAGCGGGACAGGGTAGCAACTAATGAAAAACTGTTTTTT. This encodes CAISERDRVATNEKLFF.

The chain is built from TRBV5-4 and TRBJ1-1; 8 bases agree with TRBD1. J was trimmed by 10 bases and V by 4 bases; bases with no gene match: 18. The CDR3 totals 16 residues. Germline CDR1 is SGHNT and CDR2 is YYREEE (reference sequence). The CDR3: CASSPPSKDRGFGAFF. The CDR3 DNA follows: TGTGCCAGCAGCCCCCCGAGTAAAGACAGGGGATTCGGAGCTTTCTTT.

The chain recombines TRBV19 with TRBJ1-2; 9 nucleotides align to TRBD1. The J segment lost 2 bases and the V segment lost 4 bases, leaving 11 bases of the junction unmatched. Germline CDR1 is LNHDA and CDR2 is SQIVND (reference sequence). This CDR3 contains 17 residues. CDR3 residues: CASSTRTGVFANYGYTF. Here the CDR3 DNA reads TGTGCCAGTAGTACACGGACAGGGGTTTTCGCAAACTATGGCTACACCTTC.

The chain recombines TRBV11-2 with TRBJ2-7; 7 bases line up with TRBD1. CDR1 and CDR2 (germline): SGHAT, FQNNGV. The CDR3 is 16 amino acids. V gave up 3 bases and J gave up 5 bases; unmatched junction bases: 13. The CDR3 sequence: CASSFISATGIHEQYF. The CDR3 bases are TGTGCCAGCAGCTTTATCTCCGCGACAGGGATCCACGAGCAGTACTTC.